This T cell receptor beta chain emerged from a study of CD4 T cells in relation to SARS-CoV-2 and coronaviruses. Assay used: immunoSEQ multiplex PCR; TCRdb lists only in-frame clones, some missing. This sample has tens of thousands of clones, with 76% found just once. There are a few counts of this clone. Its antigen is still unknown. V lost 1 base, J lost 9 bases, and 13 bases lay in between. Germline V gene sequence: CDR1 SQVTM, CDR2 ANQGSEA. The CDR3 spans 13 residues. CD4+ T cells from unexposed donors were obtained before the COVID-19 pandemic (2011-2018). After less than 11 days of culture, CD4+ T cells were isolated. Cells permitting, SARS-CoV-2 S/N and four cold-coronavirus spikes were tested on unexposed-donor CD4+ T cells.

Source material: CD4+ T cells from PBMCs, cultured in vitro. The sequence came from a human donor in good health. This chain links TRBV29-1 with TRBJ2-1, with a weak D call TRBD1 (5 bases). For the CDR3, the DNA is TGCAGCGTTGAAGGAGGCAGGGTTATTGAGCAGTTCTTC. Translating it yields CSVEGGRVIEQFF.